This T cell receptor beta chain comes out of a study of cytomegalovirus exposure and HLA in healthy donors. Study-level results: The Asian-associated ancestry cluster reportedly had fewer N-insertions than the 666-donor mean in a later analysis.

This CDR3 has 16 amino acids. With V trimmed by 5 bases and J by 5 bases, 9 bases remained unmatched. From germline, CDR1 is MDHEN and CDR2 SYDVKM. PCR used 60 Vbeta primers and 13 Jbeta primers. Data came from immunoSEQ multiplex PCR; TCRdb stores just in-frame clones and leaves some out. Of approximately 240,000 clones listed, 77% are singletons. On this clone: Its antigen is not known.

The rearrangement links TRBV28 to TRBJ1-6, with 7 bases lining up with TRBD1. The sequencing input was PBMCs. The sequence came from a woman aged 55-69 years in good health and CMV-seropositive. The CDR3 DNA is TGTGCCAGCAGTCCATCGACAGGGAGGAATAATTCACCCCTCCACTTT. It specifies CASSPSTGRNNSPLHF.